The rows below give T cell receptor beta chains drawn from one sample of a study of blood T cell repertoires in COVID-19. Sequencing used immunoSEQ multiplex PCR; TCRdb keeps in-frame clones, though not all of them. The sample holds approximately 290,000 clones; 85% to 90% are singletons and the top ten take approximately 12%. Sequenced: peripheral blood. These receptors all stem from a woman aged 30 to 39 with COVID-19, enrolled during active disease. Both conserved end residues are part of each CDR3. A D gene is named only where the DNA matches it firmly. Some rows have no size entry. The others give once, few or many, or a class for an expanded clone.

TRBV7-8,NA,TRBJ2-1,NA,CASTQRHYNEQFF,TGTGCCAGCACCCAGCGCCACTACAATGAGCAGTTCTTC
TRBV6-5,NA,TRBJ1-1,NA,CASSRVQDYTEAFF,TGTGCCAGCAGTAGGGTCCAGGACTACACTGAAGCTTTCTTT
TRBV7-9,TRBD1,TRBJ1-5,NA,CASSLDRGRPQHF,TGTGCCAGCAGCTTAGACAGGGGAAGGCCCCAGCATTTT
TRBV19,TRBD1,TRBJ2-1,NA,CASSKTGIAEQFF,TGTGCCAGTAGTAAGACAGGGATTGCTGAGCAGTTCTTC
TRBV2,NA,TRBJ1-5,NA,CASSAEGYQPQHF,TGTGCCAGCAGTGCGGAGGGGTATCAGCCCCAGCATTTT
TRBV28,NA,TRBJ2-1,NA,CASSPVGGAYNEQFF,TGTGCCAGCAGTCCCGTGGGGGGGGCTTACAATGAGCAGTTCTTC
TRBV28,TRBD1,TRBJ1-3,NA,CAIAGTGAGNTIYF,TGTGCCATCGCCGGGACAGGGGCTGGAAACACCATATATTTT
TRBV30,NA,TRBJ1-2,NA,CAEMEGNYGYTF,TGTGCCGAAATGGAGGGAAACTATGGCTACACCTTC
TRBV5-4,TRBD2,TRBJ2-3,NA,CASFPNGGGTDTQYF,TGTGCCAGCTTCCCAAATGGGGGGGGCACAGATACGCAGTATTTT
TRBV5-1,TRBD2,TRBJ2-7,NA,CASSFTKTSGGDEQYF,TGCGCCAGCAGCTTCACCAAGACTAGCGGGGGAGACGAGCAGTACTTC
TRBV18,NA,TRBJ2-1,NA,CASSPPSGDEQFF,TGTGCCAGCTCACCCCCATCGGGGGACGAGCAGTTCTTC
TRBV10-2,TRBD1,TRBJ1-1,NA,CASSRDRVEAFF,TGCGCCAGCAGCCGGGACAGAGTTGAAGCTTTCTTT
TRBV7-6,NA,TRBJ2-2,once,CASSSVIEGVRELFF,TGTGCCAGCAGCTCAGTAATCGAGGGGGTTCGGGAGCTGTTTTTT
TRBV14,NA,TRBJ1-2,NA,CASSQAIGTFGNGYTF,TGTGCCAGCAGCCAAGCTATTGGGACATTCGGAAATGGCTACACCTTC
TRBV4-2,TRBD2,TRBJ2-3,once,CASSPASGDTQYF,TGTGCCAGCAGCCCTGCTAGCGGGGATACGCAGTATTTT
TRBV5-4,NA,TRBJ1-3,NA,CASSLGGGHNSGNTIYF,TGTGCCAGCAGCTTAGGTGGGGGACATAACTCTGGAAACACCATATATTTT
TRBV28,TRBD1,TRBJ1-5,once,CASSGRQGSNQPQHF,TGTGCCAGCAGTGGTCGACAGGGTAGCAATCAGCCCCAGCATTTT
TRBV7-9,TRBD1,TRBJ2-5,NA,CASSLQGVETQYF,TGTGCCAGCAGCTTACAGGGGGTTGAGACCCAGTACTTC
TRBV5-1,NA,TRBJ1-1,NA,CASSSTINTEAFF,TGCGCCAGCAGCTCTACCATAAACACTGAAGCTTTCTTT
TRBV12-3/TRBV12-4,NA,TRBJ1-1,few,CASSLRELEAFF,TGTGCCAGCAGTTTAAGGGAGCTTGAAGCTTTCTTT
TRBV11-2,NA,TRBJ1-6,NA,CASSPGYSYNSPLHF,TGTGCCAGCAGCCCCGGGTATTCCTATAATTCACCCCTCCACTTT
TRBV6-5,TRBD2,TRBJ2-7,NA,CASSFLAGEPYEQYF,TGTGCCAGCAGTTTCTTAGCGGGGGAGCCTTACGAGCAGTACTTC
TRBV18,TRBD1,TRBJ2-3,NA,CASSSIGTGGGTDTQYF,TGTGCCAGCTCCTCCATCGGGACAGGGGGCGGCACAGATACGCAGTATTTT
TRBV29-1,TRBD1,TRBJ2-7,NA,CSVEARDRGYEQYF,TGCAGCGTTGAAGCTCGAGACAGGGGCTACGAGCAGTACTTC
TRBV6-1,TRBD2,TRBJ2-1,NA,CASSDIAGANNEQFF,TGTGCCAGCAGTGATATAGCGGGGGCCAACAATGAGCAGTTCTTC
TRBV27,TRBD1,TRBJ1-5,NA,CASRDTGGDSNQPQHF,TGTGCCAGCAGGGACACAGGGGGCGATAGCAATCAGCCCCAGCATTTT
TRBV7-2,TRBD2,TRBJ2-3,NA,CASSRPGLAGSYGTDTQYF,TGTGCCAGCAGCCGTCCGGGACTAGCGGGGTCGTACGGCACAGATACGCAGTATTTT
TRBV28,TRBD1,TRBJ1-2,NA,CASSQDRGISGYTF,TGTGCCAGCAGTCAAGACAGGGGAATCTCTGGCTACACCTTC
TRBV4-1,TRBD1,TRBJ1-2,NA,CASSQGTGVDYGYTF,TGCGCCAGCAGCCAGGGGACAGGGGTTGACTATGGCTACACCTTC
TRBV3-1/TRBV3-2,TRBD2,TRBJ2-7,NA,CASSQESWGTTSSQYF,TGTGCCAGCAGCCAAGAATCTTGGGGGACTACCTCCTCGCAGTACTTC
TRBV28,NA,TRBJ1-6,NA,CASSQGLGNSPLHF,TGTGCCAGCAGTCAGGGGTTGGGAAATTCACCCCTCCACTTT
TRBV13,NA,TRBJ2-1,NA,CASGERGLNNEQFF,TGTGCCAGTGGAGAAAGAGGACTGAACAATGAGCAGTTCTTC
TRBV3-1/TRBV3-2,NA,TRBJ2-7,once,CASSQDGGRYYEQYF,TGTGCCAGCAGCCAAGATGGCGGCAGATACTACGAGCAGTACTTC
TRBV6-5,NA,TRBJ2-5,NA,CASSPRAGSQETQYF,TGTGCCAGCAGTCCACGTGCGGGGAGTCAGGAGACCCAGTACTTC
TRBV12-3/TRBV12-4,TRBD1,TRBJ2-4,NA,CASTSTGVDIQYF,TGTGCCAGCACTTCAACAGGGGTCGACATTCAGTACTTC
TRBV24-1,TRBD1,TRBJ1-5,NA,CATSEPGQGIQPQHF,TGTGCCACCAGTGAACCGGGACAGGGAATACAGCCCCAGCATTTT